This record covers a single T cell receptor (beta chain). This entry is derived from a study of blood T cell repertoires in COVID-19. Overall study context: Spain, Italy and the United States supplied samples that represented acute and convalescent COVID-19.

J was trimmed by 2 bases and V by 1 base; bases with no gene match: 8. In germline, CDR1 is SEHNR, CDR2 FQNEAQ (reference sequence). The CDR3 has 17 residues. Followed longitudinally, the Seattle patients had been enrolled during active infection. Using immunoSEQ multiplex PCR, the repertoire was profiled, and TCRdb retains in-frame clones only, with some absent. The repertoire holds around 210,000 clones, with approximately 80% as singletons. The rearrangement joins TRBV7-9 to TRBJ1-3; 7 bases are a match to TRBD1. The TCR originated in a man in his sixties with COVID-19, enrolled during active disease. The sequenced sample consisted of peripheral blood. CDR3 sequence reads: CASSLVIQGLTGNTIYF. The CDR3 DNA reads as TGTGCCAGCAGCTTAGTGATACAGGGGCTGACTGGAAACACCATATATTTT.